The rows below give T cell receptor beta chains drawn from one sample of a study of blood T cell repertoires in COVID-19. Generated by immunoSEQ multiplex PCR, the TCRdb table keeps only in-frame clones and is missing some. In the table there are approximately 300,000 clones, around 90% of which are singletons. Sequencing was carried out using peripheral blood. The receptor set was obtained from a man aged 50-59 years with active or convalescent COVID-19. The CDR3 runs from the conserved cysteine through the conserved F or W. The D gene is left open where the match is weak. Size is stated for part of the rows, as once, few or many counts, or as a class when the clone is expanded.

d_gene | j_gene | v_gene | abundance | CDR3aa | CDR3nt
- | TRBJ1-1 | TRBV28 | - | CASSLSAGARNAFF | TGTGCCAGCAGTTTATCGGCAGGGGCGCGGAATGCTTTCTTT
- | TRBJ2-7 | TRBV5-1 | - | CASSLLGFTQADYEQYF | TGCGCCAGCAGCTTACTAGGATTCACCCAGGCAGACTACGAGCAGTACTTC
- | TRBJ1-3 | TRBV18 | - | CASSPGYNPIGNTIYF | TGTGCCAGCTCACCAGGTTACAACCCGATTGGAAACACCATATATTTT
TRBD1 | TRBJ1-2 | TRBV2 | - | CASKKDYGTGGTSNYGYTF | TGTGCCAGCAAAAAGGATTATGGGACAGGCGGAACCTCGAACTATGGCTACACCTTC
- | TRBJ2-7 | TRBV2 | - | CASLRSYEQYF | TGTGCCAGCCTCCGTTCCTACGAGCAGTACTTC
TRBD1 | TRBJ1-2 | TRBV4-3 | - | CASSQDGGTGLSPTF | TGCGCCAGCAGCCAAGATGGCGGGACAGGGCTAAGTCCCACCTTC
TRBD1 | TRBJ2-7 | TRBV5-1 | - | CASSTEGQGTLRVFF | TGCGCCAGCAGTACGGAGGGACAGGGGACCCTTAGAGTCTTCTTC
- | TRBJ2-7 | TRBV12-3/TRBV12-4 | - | CASSLGGSYEQYF | TGTGCCAGCAGTTTGGGCGGGTCCTACGAGCAGTACTTC
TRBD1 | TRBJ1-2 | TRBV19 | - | CASSPRDRDYGYTF | TGTGCCAGTAGTCCCCGGGACAGAGACTATGGCTACACCTTC
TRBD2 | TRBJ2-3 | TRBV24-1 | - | CATSDPGGLAGGSDTQYF | TGTGCCACCAGTGATCCTGGGGGACTAGCGGGAGGGTCGGATACGCAGTATTTT
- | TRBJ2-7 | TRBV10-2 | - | CASSESAGPYEQYF | TGCGCCAGCAGTGAGTCGGCAGGGCCCTACGAGCAGTACTTC
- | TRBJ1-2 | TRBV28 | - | CASSSGGRNYGYTF | TGTGCCAGCAGCTCGGGGGGGAGGAACTATGGCTACACCTTC
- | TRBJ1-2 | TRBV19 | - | CASTGEGQLRYGYTF | TGTGCCAGTACCGGCGAGGGACAACTACGCTATGGCTACACCTTC
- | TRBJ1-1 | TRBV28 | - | CASSLFGGDTEAFF | TGTGCCAGCAGTTTATTCGGGGGGGACACTGAAGCTTTCTTT
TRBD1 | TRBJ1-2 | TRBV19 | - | CATTRQGSGGYTF | TGTGCCACCACAAGACAGGGTTCAGGTGGCTACACCTTC
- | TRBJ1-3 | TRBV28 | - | CASGGLYSGNTIYF | TGTGCCAGCGGTGGACTGTACTCTGGAAACACCATATATTTT
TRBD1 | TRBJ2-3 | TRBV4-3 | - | CASSRGQGADTQYF | TGCGCCAGCAGCCGGGGACAGGGGGCAGATACGCAGTATTTT
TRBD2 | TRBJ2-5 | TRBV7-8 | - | CASSQTGLATRRTQETQYF | TGTGCCAGCAGTCAAACGGGACTAGCGACACGTAGAACTCAAGAGACCCAGTACTTC
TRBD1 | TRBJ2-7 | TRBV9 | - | CASSPRTGGHPYEQYF | TGTGCCAGCAGCCCCCGGACAGGGGGTCATCCCTACGAGCAGTACTTC
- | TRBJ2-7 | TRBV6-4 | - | CASSDGDIIFCEQYF | TGTGCCAGCAGTGACGGGGACATCATCTTTTGCGAGCAGTACTTC
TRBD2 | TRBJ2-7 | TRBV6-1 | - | CASSATSGRSSAYEQYF | TGTGCCAGCAGTGCGACTAGCGGGAGGTCGTCCGCCTACGAGCAGTACTTC
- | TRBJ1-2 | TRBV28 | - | CASSPPDRYFNYGYTF | TGTGCCAGCAGCCCCCCCGACAGATACTTTAACTATGGCTACACCTTC
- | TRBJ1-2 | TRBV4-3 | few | CASSQDLLLNYGYTF | TGCGCCAGCAGCCAAGATCTACTCCTTAACTATGGCTACACCTTC
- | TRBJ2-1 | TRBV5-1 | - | CASSSRGQGGYNEQFF | TGCGCCAGCAGCTCACGCGGACAGGGAGGGTACAATGAGCAGTTCTTC
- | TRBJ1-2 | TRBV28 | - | CASSLGRGYGYTF | TGTGCCAGCAGTTTAGGCCGAGGCTATGGCTACACCTTC
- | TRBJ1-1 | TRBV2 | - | CATKAGLSNTEAFF | TGTGCCACTAAGGCCGGACTGTCGAACACTGAAGCTTTCTTT
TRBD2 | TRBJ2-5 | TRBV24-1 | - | CATSDPWSGGPGETQYF | TGTGCCACCAGTGACCCCTGGTCGGGAGGGCCGGGAGAGACCCAGTACTTC
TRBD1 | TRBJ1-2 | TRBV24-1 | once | CATSESHRGGNHYGYTF | TGTGCCACCAGTGAATCCCACAGGGGGGGGAACCACTATGGCTACACCTTC
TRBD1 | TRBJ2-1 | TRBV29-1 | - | CSVGTGTGYNEQFF | TGCAGCGTTGGGACTGGGACAGGGTACAATGAGCAGTTCTTC
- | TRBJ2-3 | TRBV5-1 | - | CASSLALDSEQYF | TGCGCCAGCAGCTTGGCCCTAGACTCAGAGCAGTATTTT
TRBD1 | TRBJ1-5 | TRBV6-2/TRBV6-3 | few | CASSGDRGPYQPQHF | TGTGCCAGCAGTGGGGACAGGGGGCCTTATCAGCCCCAGCATTTT
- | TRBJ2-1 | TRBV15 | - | CATRETFTYNEQFF | TGTGCCACCCGGGAAACTTTTACTTACAATGAGCAGTTCTTC
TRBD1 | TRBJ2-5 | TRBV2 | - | CASSGIPTGAKETQYF | TGTGCCAGCAGCGGAATCCCGACAGGGGCAAAAGAGACCCAGTACTTC
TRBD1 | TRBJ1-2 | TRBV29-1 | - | CSVLRTGRYYGYTF | TGCAGCGTCCTCCGGACAGGGCGCTACTATGGCTACACCTTC
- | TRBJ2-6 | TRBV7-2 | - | CASSLRGPGGLGANVLTF | TGTGCCAGCAGCTTAAGGGGCCCCGGGGGGCTGGGGGCCAACGTCCTGACTTTC
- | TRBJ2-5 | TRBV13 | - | CASSLSETQYF | TGTGCCAGCAGCTTGTCGGAGACCCAGTACTTC
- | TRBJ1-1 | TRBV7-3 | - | CASSPGRGFGGTEAFF | TGTGCCAGCAGCCCCGGTAGGGGATTTGGCGGCACTGAAGCTTTCTTT
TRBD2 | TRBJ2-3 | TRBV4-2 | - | CASSQDGAGGRHTQYF | TGTGCCAGCAGCCAAGATGGGGCGGGGGGGCGACATACGCAGTATTTT
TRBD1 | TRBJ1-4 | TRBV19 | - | CASSLGQGATNEKLFF | TGTGCCAGTAGTTTGGGACAGGGTGCAACTAATGAAAAACTGTTTTTT
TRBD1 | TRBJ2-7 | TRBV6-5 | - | CASQSMTGGAYEQYF | TGTGCCAGCCAAAGTATGACAGGGGGCGCGTACGAGCAGTACTTC
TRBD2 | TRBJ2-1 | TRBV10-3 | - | CAISDLLAGGNNEQFF | TGTGCCATCAGTGACCTACTAGCGGGAGGCAACAATGAGCAGTTCTTC